Below, 24 T cell receptor beta chains from the same sample are listed, as sequenced in a study of shared clonotypes between healthy human individuals. TCRdb's copy holds only in-frame clones and misses some; the assay was immunoSEQ multiplex PCR. This sample has roughly 640,000 clones; about 97% occur once, and the top ten carry about 0.057%. The material sequenced was naive CD4+ T cells sorted from blood. Subset meaning: CD45RA+ positively selected. The receptor source for this set is a woman aged 25 to 39 in good health.

This sequence joins TRBV29-1 and TRBJ2-3; D is unresolved. The CDR3 has 13 residues. Trimming took off 3 bases at V and 2 bases at J, with 9 bases between the two ends. CDR1 SQVTM and CDR2 ANQGSEA come from the germline V gene. The CDR3: CSVEAPDTDTQYF. The CDR3, as DNA: TGCAGCGTTGAGGCTCCGGACACAGATACGCAGTATTTT.

This rearrangement joins TRBV7-2 to TRBJ2-7; TRBD2 agrees at 12 bases. Trimming cost V 3 bases and J 5 bases; bases outside gene matches: 8. Germline V gene lookup returns CDR1 SGHTA and CDR2 FQGNSA. CDR3 size: 16 residues. The CDR3 nucleotides are TGTGCCAGCAGCTTTAGACTAGCGGGAGTGGTCCACGAGCAGTACTTC. Amino acids: CASSFRLAGVVHEQYF.

The chain recombines TRBV6-1 with TRBJ2-1, with 9 nucleotides matching TRBD2. Germline V gene lookup returns CDR1 MNHNS and CDR2 SASEGT. The CDR3 spans 13 residues. Trimming cost V 4 bases and J 9 bases; bases outside gene matches: 4. The CDR3 DNA sequence: TGTGCCAGCAGTGTGGGACTAGCTGTTGAGCAGTTCTTC. Its translation is CASSVGLAVEQFF.

The V call is TRBV6-5, the J call TRBJ1-1, with D tentatively TRBD1 (5 bases). V was clipped by 2 bases and J by 1 base, with 11 bases between them. Germline-derived CDR1 and CDR2 are MNHEY and SVGAGI. This CDR3 spans 15 amino acids. The CDR3 here is CASSYGGTANTEAFF. The CDR3 coding sequence is TGTGCCAGCAGTTACGGTGGGACGGCGAACACTGAAGCTTTCTTT.

The J gene is TRBJ2-7, the V gene TRBV4-1; D is undetermined. CDR1 MGHRA and CDR2 YSYEKL come from the germline V gene. The V and J ends lost 4 bases and 5 bases respectively, with 9 bases between them. This CDR3 is built from 12 residues. Here the CDR3 reads CASSRKWDEQYF. The CDR3 region has the DNA TGCGCCAGCAGCCGAAAGTGGGACGAGCAGTACTTC.

The rearrangement links TRBV28 to TRBJ2-7, with D possibly matching TRBD2 (6 bases). V was cut by 3 bases and J by 0 bases, with 15 bases left in between. The CDR3 loop spans 16 amino acids. Germline loops: CDR1 MDHEN, CDR2 SYDVKM. The CDR3 spells CASSLHSGTSSYEQYF. CDR3 nucleotide sequence: TGTGCCAGCAGTTTGCATAGCGGCACTAGCTCCTACGAGCAGTACTTC.

In this sample, this clone turned up once. V and J are TRBV5-8 and TRBJ2-3; a possible D gene is TRBD1 (5 bases). Germline V gene lookup returns CDR1 SGHTS and CDR2 YDEGEE. V gave up 10 bases and J gave up 2 bases, with 14 bases separating them. The CDR3 length is 13 residues. The CDR3 DNA follows: TGTGCCGGCCGACAGCCACCCACAGATACGCAGTATTTT. This sequence encodes CAGRQPPTDTQYF.

The CDR3 protein is CASSLRGSDTQYF. CDR3 coding DNA: TGTGCCAGCAGTTTAAGGGGATCAGATACGCAGTATTTT. The J gene is TRBJ2-3, the V gene TRBV27, with D possibly TRBD1 on 5 matching bases. V was shortened by 2 bases and J by 4 bases, with 7 bases between the two germline ends. This CDR3 is 13 amino acids long. Germline CDR1 reads MNHEY; CDR2 reads SMNVEV (reference sequence).

This clone was seen just once. The J gene is TRBJ1-2, the V gene TRBV15; D uncertain. There are 16 residues in the CDR3. Germline CDR1 reads LNHNV; CDR2 reads YYDKDF (reference sequence). V lost 9 bases to trimming and J lost 0 bases, with 20 bases between them. CDR3 residues: CATRKDRTATNYGYTF. In DNA form, the CDR3 reads TGTGCCACACGAAAAGACCGGACCGCTACTAACTATGGCTACACCTTC.

The sample holds one count of this clone. J is TRBJ2-6 and V is TRBV5-4; D remains unclear. Trimming took off 2 bases at V and 0 bases at J, with 9 bases between the two ends. Germline CDR1 SGHNT, CDR2 YYREEE (reference sequence). There are 16 residues in the CDR3. The CDR3 DNA sequence: TGTGCCAGCAGCTTCGGACGGCACTCTGGGGCCAACGTCCTGACTTTC. Its translation: CASSFGRHSGANVLTF.

This rearrangement joins TRBV7-8 to TRBJ2-2; 10 nucleotides match TRBD2. This CDR3 spans 17 amino acids. CDR1 and CDR2 (germline): SGHVS, FQNEAQ. The V gene end was trimmed by 3 bases and the J gene end by 5 bases; junction bases not matched to a gene: 9. CDR3 residues: CASSLTLAGLLTGELFF. CDR3 sequence (DNA): TGTGCCAGCAGCTTGACACTAGCGGGATTGTTAACCGGGGAGCTGTTTTTT.

The CDR3 protein is CASSRTGYNSPLHF. CDR3 coding DNA: TGTGCCAGCAGTAGGACAGGTTATAATTCACCCCTCCACTTT. This chain links TRBV6-5 with TRBJ1-6, with 7 bases matching TRBD1. V shed 5 bases, J shed 4 bases, and the junction held 2 bases outside the gene matches. The germline V gene encodes CDR1 MNHEY and CDR2 SVGAGI. The CDR3 totals 14 residues.

The V call is TRBV10-3, the J call TRBJ1-4; D possibly corresponds to TRBD1 (5 bases). The CDR3 loop spans 13 amino acids. Germline V gene lookup returns CDR1 ENHRY and CDR2 SYGVKD. V lost 10 bases and J lost 3, with 12 bases in between. The CDR3 DNA sequence: TGTGCCACTTCAGGGAACGCTAATGAAAAACTGTTTTTT. It translates to CATSGNANEKLFF.

This rearrangement joins TRBV6-5 to TRBJ2-4, with D possibly being TRBD1 or TRBD2 (5 bases each). The germline V gene encodes CDR1 MNHEY and CDR2 SVGAGI. The V end lost 5 bases, the J end lost 7 bases, and 18 bases lay between the germline ends. There are 15 residues in the CDR3. The CDR3 loop reads CASSPPATWGNIQYF. The CDR3 nucleotides read TGTGCCAGCAGTCCCCCGGCGACGTGGGGGAACATTCAGTACTTC.

The chain is built from TRBV30 and TRBJ2-3; no firm D call. The germline V and J ends were trimmed by 3 bases and 6 bases, with 4 bases remaining between them. The CDR3 runs 10 residues. CDR1 is GTSNPN, CDR2 SVGIG, per germline (reference sequence). In DNA form, the CDR3 reads TGTGCCTGGAGGGAGGATACGCAGTATTTT. Protein sequence: CAWREDTQYF.

This chain links TRBV29-1 with TRBJ2-5; 13 positions agree with TRBD2. Judging by the DNA end, TRBJ2-7 fits better; the J call may be wrong. The CDR3 has 15 amino acids. Germline CDR1 is SQVTM and CDR2 is ANQGSEA. The CDR3 nucleotides are TGCAGCGTTGACGACGGGACTAGCGGGACCTACGAGCAGTACTTC. It specifies CSVDDGTSGTYEQYF.

The chain combines TRBV7-8 with TRBJ2-7; tentatively, D is TRBD2 (5 bases). The CDR3 covers 15 residues. Trimming left V 5 bases short and J 3 bases short, with 17 bases between. The V gene's germline CDR1 is SGHVS and CDR2 FQNEAQ. The chain's CDR3 is CASSPRPDLDYEQYF. The CDR3 DNA follows: TGTGCCAGCAGCCCCCGCCCGGACTTAGACTACGAGCAGTACTTC.

The chain employs TRBV7-9 and TRBJ2-1, with no clear D. Germline values: CDR1 SEHNR, CDR2 FQNEAQ (reference sequence). The CDR3 is 13 amino acids. Trimming cost V 1 base and J 4 bases, with 5 bases left between them. The CDR3 sequence is CASSLELYNEQFF. DNA for the CDR3: TGTGCCAGCAGCTTAGAGTTGTACAATGAGCAGTTCTTC. Filled out from reference TRBV7-9 and TRBJ2-1, the complete variable domain reads DTGVSQNPRHKITKRGQNVTFRCDPISEHNRLYWYRQTLGQGPEFLTYFQNEAQLEKSRLLSDRFSAERPKGSFSTLEIQRTEQGDSAMYLCASSLELYNEQFFGPGTRLTVL.

The chain uses TRBV30 and TRBJ2-7, with 7 bases identical to TRBD2. The length of the CDR3 is 13 residues. The V gene's germline CDR1 is GTSNPN and CDR2 SVGIG (reference sequence). V lost 0 bases and J lost 3; bases outside the gene matches: 2. CDR3 DNA: TGTGCCTGGAGTGTCTCGGGAGGCTACGAGCAGTACTTC. Its translation: CAWSVSGGYEQYF.

V is TRBV5-8 and J is TRBJ2-3; D is uncertain. V lost 0 bases and J lost 6, with 14 bases in between. Germline loops: CDR1 SGHTS, CDR2 YDEGEE. This CDR3 has 15 residues. In DNA form, the CDR3 reads TGTGCCAGCAGCTTGGGTTCCGTGATCTTCGATACGCAGTATTTT. This gives the protein CASSLGSVIFDTQYF.

This clone appeared once. The chain couples TRBV11-2 to TRBJ2-1; TRBD1 matches at 8 bases. Looked up from germline, CDR1 is SGHAT and CDR2 is FQNNGV. V shed 5 bases and J 8 bases; nucleotides not matched to a gene: 2. The CDR3 contains 12 residues. The CDR3: CASSLDRDEQFF. The CDR3 DNA reads TGTGCCAGCAGCCTGGACAGGGATGAGCAGTTCTTC.

This chain joins TRBV28 and TRBJ2-2; 8 bases map to TRBD1. V was pared by 4 bases and J by 3 bases, with 4 bases of the junction left unmatched. CDR1 MDHEN and CDR2 SYDVKM come from the germline V gene. The CDR3 loop spans 15 amino acids. CDR3 protein: CASSYLRGHTGELFF. CDR3 coding DNA: TGTGCCAGCAGTTACCTCAGGGGGCACACCGGGGAGCTGTTTTTT. Based on the CDR3 plus reference TRBV28 and TRBJ2-2, the full variable domain is DVKVTQSSRYLVKRTGEKVFLECVQDMDHENMFWYRQDPGLGLRLIYFSYDVKMKEKGDIPEGYSVSREKKERFSLILESASTNQTSMYLCASSYLRGHTGELFFGEGSRLTVL.

This sequence joins TRBV7-8 and TRBJ1-4; the D gene is possibly TRBD1 (6 bases). The CDR3 is made up of 16 amino acids. The ends were cut back, 2 bases at V and 3 bases at J, with 13 bases in the middle. Germline assignment: CDR1 SGHVS and CDR2 FQNEAQ. CDR3 region: CASSLNRVVANEKLFF. The CDR3 nucleotides read TGTGCCAGCAGCTTAAACAGGGTAGTAGCTAATGAAAAACTGTTTTTT.

This chain links TRBV5-4 with TRBJ2-4; D uncertain. This CDR3 spans 14 amino acids. Germline V gives CDR1 SGHNT, CDR2 YYREEE (reference sequence). Trimming removed 4 bases from V and 0 bases from J, with 8 bases in between. The CDR3: CASSQPSAKNIQYF. DNA for the CDR3: TGTGCCAGCAGCCAGCCGTCAGCCAAAAACATTCAGTACTTC.